One sample yielded the 29 T cell receptor beta chains listed below, sequenced in a study of blood T cell repertoires in COVID-19. Here immunoSEQ multiplex PCR was the method, and the copy in TCRdb shows in-frame clones only, minus some. This table has roughly 300,000 clones, 70% to 90% appearing once. The sample consisted of peripheral blood. All receptors derive from a man between 18 and 29 years old with active or convalescent COVID-19.

The chain employs TRBV15 and TRBJ1-5, with 7 bases aligning to TRBD1. The ends lost 4 bases at V and 9 bases at J; junction bases unmatched: 3. The CDR3 has 12 residues. CDR1 is LNHNV, CDR2 YYDKDF, per germline (reference sequence). CDR3 residues: CATSTTGVPQHF. CDR3 in DNA: TGTGCCACCAGCACAACAGGGGTGCCCCAGCATTTT. Looking up the rest from reference TRBV15 and TRBJ1-5 gives the full variable domain: DAMVIQNPRYQVTQFGKPVTLSCSQTLNHNVMYWYQQKSSQAPKLLFHYYDKDFNNEADTPDNFQSRRPNTSFCFLDIRSPGLGDTAMYLCATSTTGVPQHFGDGTRLSIL.

The rearrangement links TRBV19 to TRBJ2-1; D is perhaps TRBD2 (6 bases). Trimming cost V 10 bases and J 9 bases, with 19 bases left between them. This CDR3 has 13 residues. Germline lookup yields CDR1 LNHDA and CDR2 SQIVND (reference sequence). This chain's CDR3 is CATRAPAEGEQFF. The CDR3 DNA is TGTGCCACCAGGGCCCCCGCGGAGGGTGAGCAGTTCTTC.

The chain has TRBV27 and TRBJ2-2; D unclear. V was shortened by 2 bases and J by 7 bases, with 11 bases between the two germline ends. This CDR3 comprises 14 residues. Germline assignment: CDR1 MNHEY and CDR2 SMNVEV (reference sequence). The CDR3 loop reads CASSLLVAGGELFF. The CDR3 nucleotides read TGTGCCAGCAGTTTACTGGTTGCCGGCGGGGAGCTGTTTTTT.

This chain connects TRBV27 to TRBJ1-6, with 7 positions matching TRBD1. From germline, CDR1 is MNHEY and CDR2 SMNVEV (reference sequence). The CDR3 runs 15 residues. The ends lost 5 bases at V and 7 bases at J; junction bases unmatched: 8. The CDR3 sequence: CASSPRQGLNSPLHF. The CDR3 DNA reads as TGTGCCAGCAGTCCCCGACAGGGTCTAAATTCACCCCTCCACTTT.

This clone was recorded only once. The chain recombines TRBV5-8 with TRBJ2-2, with D possibly being TRBD1 (6 bases). The CDR3 loop spans 16 amino acids. V was cut by 4 bases and J by 0 bases, with 13 bases left in between. Germline V gene sequence: CDR1 SGHTS, CDR2 YDEGEE. The CDR3 bases are TGTGCCAGCAGCCAGGGGACATACGCGAACACCGGGGAGCTGTTTTTT. Its translation is CASSQGTYANTGELFF.

The chain is built from TRBV2 and TRBJ2-3; 8 nucleotides align to TRBD2. The CDR3 runs 21 residues. V lost 7 bases and J lost 0; bases outside the gene matches: 24. Germline CDR1 and CDR2: SNHLY and FYNNEI. The CDR3 DNA sequence: TGTGCCAGCAACCCGGAAAACGTCGGGGGGGGGCGACCGACCAGCACAGATACGCAGTATTTT. As protein: CASNPENVGGGRPTSTDTQYF. Looking up the rest from reference TRBV2 and TRBJ2-3 gives the full variable domain: EPEVTQTPSHQVTQMGQEVILRCVPISNHLYFYWYRQILGQKVEFLVSFYNNEISEKSEIFDDQFSVERPDGSNFTLKIRSTKLEDSAMYFCASNPENVGGGRPTSTDTQYFGPGTRLTVL.

This rearrangement joins TRBV13 to TRBJ2-7; TRBD2 aligns across 16 bases. The ends lost 5 bases at V and 5 bases at J; junction bases unmatched: 9. CDR3 length equals 17 residues. CDR1 is PRHDT, CDR2 FYEKMQ, per germline (reference sequence). In DNA, the CDR3 is TGTGCCAGCAGCAATGCCATGGGGACTAGCGGGGGGGACGAGCAGTACTTC. This translates into CASSNAMGTSGGDEQYF.

The chain links TRBV6-2 or TRBV6-3 to TRBJ2-1; no firm D call. The CDR3 has 14 residues. V lost 5 bases, J lost 4 bases, and 12 bases lay in between. Germline V gene lookup returns CDR1 MNHEY and CDR2 SVGEGT. The CDR3 nucleotides read TGTGCCAGCAGTACTACGTCGAGTTACAATGAGCAGTTCTTC. Protein: CASSTTSSYNEQFF.

The V and J genes are TRBV2 and TRBJ2-2; tentatively, D is TRBD1 (5 bases). CDR3 size: 15 residues. The V and J ends lost 7 bases and 0 bases respectively, with 12 bases between them. CDR1 is SNHLY, CDR2 FYNNEI, per germline. The CDR3: CASNFDRTNTGELFF. CDR3 nucleotide sequence: TGTGCCAGCAACTTCGACAGAACGAACACCGGGGAGCTGTTTTTT.

About this clone itself: The junction shows a germline mismatch at one end, possibly a read error. The rearrangement joins TRBV7-9 to TRBJ1-6, with TRBD1 identical over 7 bases. From germline, CDR1 is SEHNR and CDR2 FQNEAQ (reference sequence). The CDR3 totals 15 residues. DNA of the CDR3: TGTGCGAGCACCCTCCGGCAGGGGGTTTATTCACCCCTCCACTTT. It translates to CASTLRQGVYSPLHF.

This chain connects TRBV12-5 to TRBJ1-4; no clear D gene. The germline CDR1 and CDR2 sequences are LGHNT and FRNRAP. The CDR3 is made up of 15 amino acids. Trimming left V 0 bases short and J 0 bases short, with 5 bases between. CDR3 residues: CASGLVGPTNEKLFF. The DNA for the CDR3 is TGTGCTAGTGGTTTGGTCGGTCCAACTAATGAAAAACTGTTTTTT.

This chain joins TRBV29-1 and TRBJ2-7, with D perhaps matching TRBD1 (5 bases). In germline, CDR1 is SQVTM, CDR2 ANQGSEA. Trimming left V 4 bases short and J 0 bases short, with 10 bases between. This CDR3 contains 13 residues. This CDR3 is CSVGRADSYEQYF. CDR3 DNA sequence: TGCAGCGTTGGCAGGGCCGACTCCTACGAGCAGTACTTC.

The chain uses TRBV7-7 and TRBJ1-2; D is ambiguous. The CDR3 contains 12 residues. Trimming pared 2 bases from V and 7 bases from J, leaving 8 bases between. Germline-derived CDR1 and CDR2 are SSHAT and FNYEAQ (reference sequence). CDR3 sequence reads: CASSLFFRGYTF. CDR3 bases: TGTGCCAGCAGCTTATTTTTCCGTGGCTACACCTTC.

This chain uses TRBV4-1 with TRBJ1-4; TRBD1 matches at 11 bases. Germline V CDR1 and CDR2: MGHRA, YSYEKL. The length of the CDR3 is 13 residues. Trimming at V came to 8 bases and at J to 8 bases, leaving 4 bases not matched to a gene. Here the CDR3 DNA reads TGCGCCAGCTCGGGACAGGGGGGGGAAAAACTGTTTTTT. It specifies CASSGQGGEKLFF.

This clone was picked up one time. The CDR3 sequence is CASSQDAGQASGGTQYF. CDR3 in DNA: TGCGCCAGCAGCCAAGATGCCGGACAGGCGAGTGGAGGTACGCAGTATTTT. The rearrangement links TRBV4-3 to TRBJ2-3, with 7 bases matching TRBD1. The junction had 14 bases not matched to a gene; V was cut back by 0 bases and J by 8 bases. Germline V gives CDR1 LGHNA, CDR2 YSLEER. The CDR3 runs 17 residues.

On this clone: It is unclear where the CDR3 begins or ends on the DNA, so no DNA is shown, and the CDR3 is as TCRdb lists it. J is TRBJ2-2 and V is TRBV6-5; TRBD2, the D gene given by the table, was not confirmed from the DNA. Germline V gene sequence: CDR1 MNHEY, CDR2 SVGAGI. The CDR3 numbers 15 amino acids, ends counted. The CDR3 here is CASSYGDFGAGELFF.

The chain uses TRBV3-1 (or the pseudogene TRBV3-2) and TRBJ2-3, with 13 bases identical to TRBD2. The germline V gene encodes CDR1 LGHDT and CDR2 YNNKEL (reference sequence). CDR3 length equals 18 residues. J lost 5 bases, V lost 2 bases, and 10 bases had no gene match. CDR3 DNA: TGTGCCAGCAGCCAAACCCGTACTAGCGGGGGGGCGAAAGATACGCAGTATTTT. It is translated as CASSQTRTSGGAKDTQYF.

The J gene is TRBJ1-2, the V gene TRBV9; 10 bases agree with TRBD1. The germline V gene has CDR1 SGDLS and CDR2 YYNGEE. V trimming: 3 bases; J trimming: 4 bases; junction bases outside the gene matches: 9. The CDR3 loop spans 16 amino acids. The CDR3 here is CASSADLDRGSYGYTF. The CDR3 DNA reads as TGTGCCAGCAGCGCAGACCTGGACAGGGGGTCCTATGGCTACACCTTC.

The chain combines TRBV9 with TRBJ2-7; 8 positions agree with TRBD2. Per the germline V gene, CDR1 is SGDLS and CDR2 is YYNGEE. The CDR3 has 15 amino acids. V trimming: 4 bases; J trimming: 3 bases; junction bases outside the gene matches: 9. CDR3 in amino acids: CASSPTLAGGYEQYF. The CDR3 DNA reads TGTGCCAGCAGCCCTACCCTTGCGGGGGGCTACGAGCAGTACTTC.

V usage is TRBV6-6 and J usage is TRBJ2-2, with TRBD2 identical over 9 bases. The CDR3 is made up of 16 amino acids. After removal of 2 bases from V and 7 bases from J, the junction contained 8 bases not matched to a gene. From germline, CDR1 is MNHNY and CDR2 SVGAGI (reference sequence). In DNA form, the CDR3 reads TGTGCCAGCAGTTACAGGGAGCGGGGGGCCGGCGGGGAGCTGTTTTTT. It encodes CASSYRERGAGGELFF.

The chain joins TRBV3-1 (or the pseudogene TRBV3-2) to TRBJ1-6, with D unclear. The length of the CDR3 is 15 residues. Germline values: CDR1 LGHDT, CDR2 YNNKEL (reference sequence). V dropped 0 bases and J dropped 10 bases, with 13 bases sitting between them. For the CDR3, the DNA is TGTGCCAGCAGCCAAGATTTCCCTCCCGGGTCACCCCTCCACTTT. Translating gives CASSQDFPPGSPLHF.

The chain links TRBV7-8 to TRBJ2-6; 10 bases are shared with TRBD2. The length of the CDR3 is 18 residues. The V gene's germline CDR1 is SGHVS and CDR2 FQNEAQ. Trimming removed 2 bases from V and 0 bases from J; junction bases left unmatched: 4. As DNA, the CDR3 is TGTGCCAGCAGCTTACTAGCGGGGGTTAACTCTGGGGCCAACGTCCTGACTTTC. Translated: CASSLLAGVNSGANVLTF.

The chain links TRBV5-1 to TRBJ1-2; D might be TRBD1 (6 bases). Deletions cut 1 base from V and 8 bases from J, with 18 bases between. Germline V lookup: CDR1 SGHRS, CDR2 YFSETQ. The CDR3 totals 15 residues. The CDR3: CASSLSSGPGVGYTF. The CDR3 coding sequence is TGCGCCAGCAGCTTGTCGAGTGGCCCAGGGGTAGGCTACACCTTC.

The chain combines TRBV7-9 with TRBJ2-2; TRBD2 might be the D (5 bases). This CDR3 region has 17 residues. Germline CDR1 reads SEHNR; CDR2 reads FQNEAQ (reference sequence). Trimming cost V 5 bases and J 2 bases, with 18 bases left between them. The CDR3 is CASSPTRVFANTGELFF. The CDR3, as DNA: TGTGCCAGCAGCCCCACGAGGGTTTTCGCCAACACCGGGGAGCTGTTTTTT.

The chain couples TRBV5-1 to TRBJ2-7, with 10 nucleotides matching TRBD2. In germline, CDR1 is SGHRS, CDR2 YFSETQ. Trimming at V came to 1 base and at J to 7 bases, leaving 8 bases not matched to a gene. The CDR3 spans 15 residues. CDR3 loop: CASSLRASGGSEQYF. CDR3 bases: TGCGCCAGCAGCTTGCGTGCTAGCGGGGGATCTGAGCAGTACTTC.

The chain uses TRBV7-9 and TRBJ1-3, with 7 bases matching TRBD1. This CDR3 is 19 amino acids long. J gave up 0 bases and V 8 bases, and 19 bases lay outside the gene matches. Germline CDR1 and CDR2: SEHNR and FQNEAQ (reference sequence). This CDR3 is CASRFSTGLGPSSGNTIYF. CDR3 sequence (DNA): TGTGCCAGCCGGTTTTCGACAGGGCTTGGGCCAAGCTCTGGAAACACCATATATTTT.

CDR3 region: CASKPGVGNTEAFF. DNA of the CDR3: TGTGCCAGCAAGCCAGGGGTGGGGAACACTGAAGCTTTCTTT. This sequence joins TRBV2 and TRBJ1-1; a weak D match, TRBD1 (6 bases). Germline CDR1 and CDR2: SNHLY and FYNNEI. The CDR3 has 14 amino acids. The ends were cut back, 7 bases at V and 1 base at J, with 13 bases in the middle.

V and J are TRBV5-5 and TRBJ1-1; D gene uncertain. V lost 3 bases and J lost 0, with 18 bases in between. This CDR3 contains 17 residues. The V gene's germline CDR1 is SGHKS and CDR2 YYEKEE (reference sequence). The CDR3 spells CASSWGEEQWVNTEAFF. CDR3 sequence (DNA): TGTGCCAGCAGCTGGGGAGAAGAACAATGGGTGAACACTGAAGCTTTCTTT.

This clone appeared a single time. The chain recombines TRBV4-1 with TRBJ1-3; 7 bases are shared with TRBD1. The CDR3 runs to 14 residues. With V trimmed by 3 bases and J by 5 bases, 4 bases remained unmatched. Germline V lookup: CDR1 MGHRA, CDR2 YSYEKL. The CDR3 DNA reads as TGCGCCAGCAGCCAGCCGGGACAGCGAAACACCATATATTTT. It codes for CASSQPGQRNTIYF.